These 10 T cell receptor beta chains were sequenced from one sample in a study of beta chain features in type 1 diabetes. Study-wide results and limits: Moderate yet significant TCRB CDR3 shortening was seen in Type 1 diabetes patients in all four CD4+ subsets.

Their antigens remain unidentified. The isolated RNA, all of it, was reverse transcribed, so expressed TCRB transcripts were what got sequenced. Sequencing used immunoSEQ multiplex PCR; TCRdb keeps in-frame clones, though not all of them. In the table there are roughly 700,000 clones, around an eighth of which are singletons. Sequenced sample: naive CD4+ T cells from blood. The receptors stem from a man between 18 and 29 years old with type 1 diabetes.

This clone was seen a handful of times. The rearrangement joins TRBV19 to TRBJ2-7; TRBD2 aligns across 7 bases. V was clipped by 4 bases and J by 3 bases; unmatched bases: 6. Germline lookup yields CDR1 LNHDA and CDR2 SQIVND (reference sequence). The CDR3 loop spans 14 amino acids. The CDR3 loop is CASSNSGLIYEQYF. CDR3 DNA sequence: TGTGCCAGTAGTAATAGCGGGCTGATCTACGAGCAGTACTTC.

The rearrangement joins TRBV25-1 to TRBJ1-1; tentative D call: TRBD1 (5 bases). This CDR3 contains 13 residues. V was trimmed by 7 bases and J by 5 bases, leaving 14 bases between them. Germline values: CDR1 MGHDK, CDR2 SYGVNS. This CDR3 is CASTQQVETEAFF. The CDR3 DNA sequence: TGTGCCAGCACCCAACAGGTTGAAACTGAAGCTTTCTTT. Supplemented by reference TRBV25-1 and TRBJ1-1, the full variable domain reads EADIYQTPRYLVIGTGKKITLECSQTMGHDKMYWYQQDPGMELHLIHYSYGVNSTEKGDLSSESTVSRIRTEHFPLTLESARPSHTSQYLCASTQQVETEAFFGQGTRLTVV.

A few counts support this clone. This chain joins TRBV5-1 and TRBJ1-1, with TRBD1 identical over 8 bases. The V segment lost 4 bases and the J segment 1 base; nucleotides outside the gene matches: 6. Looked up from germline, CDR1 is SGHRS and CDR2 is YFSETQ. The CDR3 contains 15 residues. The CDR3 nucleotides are TGCGCCAGCAGCGATTACAGGGGGGCGAACACTGAAGCTTTCTTT. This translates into CASSDYRGANTEAFF. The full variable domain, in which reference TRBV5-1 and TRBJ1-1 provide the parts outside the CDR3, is KAGVTQTPRYLIKTRGQQVTLSCSPISGHRSVSWYQQTPGQGLQFLFEYFSETQRNKGNFPGRFSGRQFSNSRSEMNVSTLELGDSALYLCASSDYRGANTEAFFGQGTRLTVV.

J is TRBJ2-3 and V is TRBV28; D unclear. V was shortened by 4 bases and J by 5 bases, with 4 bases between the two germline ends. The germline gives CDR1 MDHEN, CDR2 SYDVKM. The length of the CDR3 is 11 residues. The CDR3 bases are TGTGCCAGCAGTTCGATAGATACGCAGTATTTT. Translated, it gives CASSSIDTQYF.

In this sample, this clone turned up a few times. In DNA form, the CDR3 reads TGTGCCAGCTCTACGGGACAGGGACCTCCCTATTCACCCCTCCACTTT. Protein sequence: CASSTGQGPPYSPLHF. The chain joins TRBV18 to TRBJ1-6; 9 bases match TRBD1. Germline-derived CDR1 and CDR2 are KGHSH and LQKENI. The CDR3 sequence is 16 residues long. Germline trimming cut 6 bases from V and 8 bases from J; bases unmatched to any gene: 11.

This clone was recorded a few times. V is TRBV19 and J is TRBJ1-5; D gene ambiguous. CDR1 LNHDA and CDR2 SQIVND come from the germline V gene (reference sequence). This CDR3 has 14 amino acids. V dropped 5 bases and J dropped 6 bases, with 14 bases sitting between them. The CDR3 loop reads CASSGSSRSQPQHF. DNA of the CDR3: TGTGCCAGTAGTGGTTCCTCTCGGAGTCAGCCCCAGCATTTT.

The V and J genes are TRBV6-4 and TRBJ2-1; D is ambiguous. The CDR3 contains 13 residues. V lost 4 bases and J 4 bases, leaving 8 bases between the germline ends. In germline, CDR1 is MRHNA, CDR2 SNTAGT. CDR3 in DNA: TGTGCCAGCAGTGGCCCACCATACAATGAGCAGTTCTTC. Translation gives CASSGPPYNEQFF.

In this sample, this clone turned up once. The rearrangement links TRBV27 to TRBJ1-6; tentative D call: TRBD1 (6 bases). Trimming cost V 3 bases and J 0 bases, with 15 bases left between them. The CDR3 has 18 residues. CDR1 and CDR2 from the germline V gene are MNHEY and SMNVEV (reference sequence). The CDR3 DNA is TGTGCCAGCAGTTTTAAGGGACAACAAAGCTCCTATAATTCACCCCTCCACTTT. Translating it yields CASSFKGQQSSYNSPLHF.

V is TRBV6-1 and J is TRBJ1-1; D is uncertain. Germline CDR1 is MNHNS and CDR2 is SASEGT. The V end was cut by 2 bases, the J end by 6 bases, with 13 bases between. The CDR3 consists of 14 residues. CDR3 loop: CASSEWGTRPEAFF. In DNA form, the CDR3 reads TGTGCCAGCAGTGAATGGGGAACGAGGCCTGAAGCTTTCTTT.

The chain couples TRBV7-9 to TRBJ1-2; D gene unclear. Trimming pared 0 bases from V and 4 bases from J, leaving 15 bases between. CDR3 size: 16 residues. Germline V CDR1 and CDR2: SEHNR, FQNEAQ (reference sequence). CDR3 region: CASSLAPAAGFYGYTF. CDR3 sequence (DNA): TGTGCCAGCAGCTTAGCGCCGGCCGCAGGCTTCTATGGCTACACCTTC.